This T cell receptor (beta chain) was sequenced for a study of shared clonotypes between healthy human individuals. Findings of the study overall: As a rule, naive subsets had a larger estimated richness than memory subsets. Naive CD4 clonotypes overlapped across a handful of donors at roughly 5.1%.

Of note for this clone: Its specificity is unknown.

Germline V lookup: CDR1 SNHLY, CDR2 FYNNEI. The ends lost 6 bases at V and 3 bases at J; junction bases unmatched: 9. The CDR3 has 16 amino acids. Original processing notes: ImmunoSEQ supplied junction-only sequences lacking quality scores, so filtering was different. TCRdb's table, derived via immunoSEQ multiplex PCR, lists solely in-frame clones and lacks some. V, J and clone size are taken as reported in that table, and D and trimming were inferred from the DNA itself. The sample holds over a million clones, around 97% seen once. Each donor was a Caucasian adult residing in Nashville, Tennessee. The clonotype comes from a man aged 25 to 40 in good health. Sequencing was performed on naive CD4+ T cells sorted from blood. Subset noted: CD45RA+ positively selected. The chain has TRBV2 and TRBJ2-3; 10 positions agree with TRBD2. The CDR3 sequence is CASSDLLAGATDTQYF. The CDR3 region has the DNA TGTGCCAGCAGCGACTTGCTAGCGGGAGCGACAGATACGCAGTATTTT.